Below, 3 T cell receptor beta chains from the same sample are listed, as sequenced in a study of regulatory and conventional T cells in RAG deficiency. This table comes from immunoSEQ multiplex PCR, and its TCRdb copy is limited to in-frame clones, with some not included. The sample holds fewer than 15,000 clones; about 92% are singletons and the top ten take about 1.1%. The sorted conventional CD4+ T cells were CD25-low and CD127-high, with genomic DNA sequenced. This same sample was also part of a study on regulatory T cells. That investigation notes: The PCR used 52 TRBV and 13 TRBJ primers.

Sequenced sample: CD4+ effector T cells sorted from blood. Receptors originate from a human donor in good health.

The rearrangement links TRBV20-1 to TRBJ2-5; D gene uncertain. V lost 4 bases to trimming and J lost 5 bases, with 8 bases between them. The germline CDR1 and CDR2 sequences are DFQATT and SNEGSKA (reference sequence). The CDR3 contains 11 residues. CDR3 bases: TGCAGTGCTACGACAACCGAGACCCAGTACTTC. This sequence encodes CSATTTETQYF.

This chain uses TRBV5-1 with TRBJ1-1; 12 positions agree with TRBD1. Trimming removed 0 bases from V and 11 bases from J; junction bases left unmatched: 8. CDR3 length equals 15 residues. Germline CDR1 is SGHRS and CDR2 is YFSETQ. The CDR3: CASSLGRPGQGAAFF. CDR3 DNA sequence: TGCGCCAGCAGCTTGGGTCGACCGGGACAGGGGGCGGCTTTCTTT.

The chain joins TRBV30 to TRBJ2-5; possible D gene TRBD2, 6 bases. Trimming pared 2 bases from V and 1 base from J, leaving 11 bases between. The germline V gene encodes CDR1 GTSNPN and CDR2 SVGIG (reference sequence). The CDR3 loop spans 14 amino acids. The CDR3 protein is CAWSPGGAQETQYF. The CDR3 region has the DNA TGTGCCTGGAGTCCCGGGGGAGCCCAAGAGACCCAGTACTTC.